Shown below are 31 T cell receptor beta chains from a single sample sequenced in a study of regulatory T cells in long-lasting Graves disease. iRepertoire HTBI primers and Arm-PCR of CDR3 regions built TCR beta libraries. Using its own MiXCR run on the multiplex PCR reads, TCRdb lists one record per CDR3 protein. The sample lists under 450,000 distinct CDR3 sequences; roughly 15% were seen once. This sample's time point: newly diagnosed GD, antithyroid drugs for less than 3 months. The TCR library was made from RNA extracted from PBMCs. Separately, the same data were catalogued under a study of T cells in Graves' hyperthyroidism and ophthalmopathy.

Sequenced here: peripheral blood mononuclear cells (PBMCs), sampled at new diagnosis, from a patient treated with antithyroid drugs. These receptors were obtained from a woman under 30 with Graves disease.

This clonotype was seen many times. The V call is TRBV11-2, the J call TRBJ1-4; maybe TRBD1 (5 bases). CDR1 and CDR2 (germline): SGHAT, FQNNGV. The CDR3 length is 15 residues. Trimming removed 4 bases at V and 2 bases at J, with 11 bases between. This CDR3 reads CASSSGTGTNEKLFF. The CDR3 bases are TGTGCCAGCAGCTCAGGGACTGGGACTAATGAAAAACTGTTTTTT.

Worth noting for this clonotype: This may be a read error: a much more frequent sequence differs by one nucleotide. The chain recombines TRBV6-1 with TRBJ2-7; 7 bases line up with TRBD1. V was clipped by 5 bases and J by 8 bases; unmatched bases: 9. This CDR3 has 13 amino acids. Germline V gives CDR1 MNHNS, CDR2 SASEGT. In nucleotides, the CDR3 is TGTGCCAGCAGTACAGGGGACGTTCTCCAGCAGTACTTC. This sequence encodes CASSTGDVLQQYF.

This clonotype appeared a few times. This chain connects TRBV5-5 to TRBJ1-1; TRBD1 agrees at 10 bases. The CDR3 has 15 amino acids. CDR1 SGHKS and CDR2 YYEKEE come from the germline V gene (reference sequence). V lost 3 bases, J lost 1 base, and 3 bases stayed unmatched. CDR3 residues: CASSSGTGANTEAFF. The CDR3 bases are TGTGCCAGCAGCTCCGGGACAGGGGCGAACACTGAAGCTTTCTTT.

This clonotype has a count of ten or more. DNA for the CDR3: TGTGCCAGCAGCGCCCGGTGGGGCGTGCCCTACAATGAGCAGTTCTTC. Amino acid sequence: CASSARWGVPYNEQFF. The chain carries TRBV7-9 and TRBJ2-1; D is possibly TRBD1 (5 bases). The V end was cut by 5 bases, the J end by 2 bases, with 16 bases between. The length of the CDR3 is 16 residues. The germline CDR1 and CDR2 sequences are SEHNR and FQNEAQ (reference sequence).

This clonotype has ten or more counts. This chain uses TRBV28 with TRBJ2-1, with TRBD1 matching over 7 bases. CDR3 length: 20 amino acids. Trimming cost V 6 bases and J 5 bases; bases outside gene matches: 25. Germline V CDR1 and CDR2: MDHEN, SYDVKM. The CDR3 DNA reads as TGTGCCAGCAGCGAACCTGACCTGACAGGGCCGAATCCAGGTAACAATGAGCAGTTCTTC. It translates to CASSEPDLTGPNPGNNEQFF.

This clonotype was detected a few times. V is TRBV25-1 and J is TRBJ1-1, with TRBD1 matching 9 bases. V lost 7 bases to trimming and J lost 11 bases; unmatched junction nucleotides: 14. This CDR3 comprises 14 residues. Germline CDR1 MGHDK, CDR2 SYGVNS. The CDR3 bases are TGTGCCAGCACACAAACAGGGGGCGACGAAAGGGCTTTCTTT. It is translated as CASTQTGGDERAFF.

This clonotype turned up a few times. The chain employs TRBV6-1 and TRBJ1-1; TRBD1 matches at 8 bases. Germline lookup yields CDR1 MNHNS and CDR2 SASEGT. This CDR3 contains 15 residues. The V segment lost 4 bases and the J segment 4 bases; nucleotides outside the gene matches: 8. As DNA, the CDR3 is TGTGCCAGCAGTGCCAGGGGGCTTGGTAGCACTGAAGCTTTCTTT. It specifies CASSARGLGSTEAFF.

On this clonotype: A much bigger clone sits one base away, suggesting this may be a read error. CDR3 coding DNA: TGCGCCAGCAGCCTCTACTCTGGGGACAACGTCCTGACTTTC. Amino acid sequence: CASSLYSGDNVLTF. The chain combines TRBV5-1 with TRBJ2-6; D is ambiguous. Germline CDR1 reads SGHRS; CDR2 reads YFSETQ. The CDR3 has 14 residues.

This clonotype was observed a handful of times. This chain joins TRBV6-1 and TRBJ2-3; unclear D gene. CDR1 is MNHNS and CDR2 is SASEGT in the germline V gene. The CDR3 is made up of 13 amino acids. V was cut by 0 bases and J by 9 bases, with 10 bases left in between. Here the CDR3 reads CASSEANLGTQYF. The CDR3 DNA is TGTGCCAGCAGTGAAGCGAATCTGGGAACGCAGTATTTT.

This clonotype was counted at least ten times. Written as DNA, the CDR3 is TGTGCCAGCAGTGTCGGATCGAACCGTTTTTACGAGCAGTACTTC. Protein: CASSVGSNRFYEQYF. The V call is TRBV28, the J call TRBJ2-7, with D uncertain. This CDR3 is 15 amino acids long. Germline loops: CDR1 MDHEN, CDR2 SYDVKM. Deletions cut 5 bases from V and 4 bases from J, with 18 bases between.

J is TRBJ1-2 and V is TRBV13; perhaps TRBD1 as D (5 bases). Looked up from germline, CDR1 is PRHDT and CDR2 is FYEKMQ (reference sequence). V gave up 1 base and J gave up 8 bases, with 14 bases separating them. The CDR3 consists of 14 residues. CDR3 sequence (DNA): TGTGCCAGCAGCTTAGCCCGGGACCACAGGGGCTACACCTTC. Translated, it gives CASSLARDHRGYTF.

This clonotype was found many times. The chain joins TRBV11-3 to TRBJ1-1, with D possibly TRBD1 on 6 matching bases. The V gene lost 5 bases and the J gene lost 3 bases, with 13 bases spanning the gap. Germline loops: CDR1 SGHNT, CDR2 YENEEA. There are 14 residues in the CDR3. The CDR3 nucleotides are TGTGCCAGCAGCCCATCCGGGGGCCACACTGAAGCTTTCTTT. This encodes CASSPSGGHTEAFF.

This clonotype was observed at least ten times. In DNA form, the CDR3 reads TGTGCCAGCAGCGACGGGACGGCAAACTATGGCTACACCTTC. It yields the protein CASSDGTANYGYTF. The V gene is TRBV9, the J gene TRBJ1-2; D is possibly TRBD1 (5 bases). This CDR3 has 14 amino acids. Trimming pared 3 bases from V and 2 bases from J, leaving 11 bases between. The germline gives CDR1 SGDLS, CDR2 YYNGEE.

The rearrangement links TRBV6-1 to TRBJ1-2; 7 bases agree with TRBD1. V lost 7 bases and J lost 4; bases outside the gene matches: 9. The CDR3 contains 14 residues. Germline CDR1 and CDR2: MNHNS and SASEGT. The chain's CDR3 is CASNKPGQVYGYTF. The CDR3 region has the DNA TGTGCCAGCAATAAACCAGGACAGGTCTATGGCTACACCTTC.

The gene calls are TRBV29-1 and TRBJ2-3, with 7 positions matching TRBD1. The germline gives CDR1 SQVTM, CDR2 ANQGSEA. The ends lost 1 base at V and 2 bases at J; junction bases unmatched: 12. This CDR3 comprises 17 residues. CDR3 in DNA: TGCAGCGTTGAAGGTTCAGGGGGTAGGAAGTCCACAGATACGCAGTATTTT. Its protein is CSVEGSGGRKSTDTQYF.

This clonotype was picked up a small number of times. This chain joins TRBV5-1 and TRBJ2-6; possibly TRBD1 for D (6 bases). Trimming left V 2 bases short and J 2 bases short, with 8 bases between. There are 15 residues in the CDR3. CDR1 and CDR2 (germline): SGHRS, YFSETQ. CDR3 amino acids: CASSLQGTGANVLTF. CDR3 in DNA: TGCGCCAGCAGCTTACAGGGAACTGGGGCCAACGTCCTGACTTTC.

The chain employs TRBV28 and TRBJ1-1; D is uncertain. CDR3 size: 15 residues. Germline CDR1 MDHEN, CDR2 SYDVKM. Trimming took off 5 bases at V and 1 base at J, with 14 bases between the two ends. The CDR3 coding sequence is TGTGCCAGCAGTAACGAGCTCACGGGGAACACTGAAGCTTTCTTT. Protein product: CASSNELTGNTEAFF.

A few counts support this clonotype. This sequence joins TRBV13 and TRBJ2-7; 10 nucleotides agree with TRBD1. Looked up from germline, CDR1 is PRHDT and CDR2 is FYEKMQ (reference sequence). This CDR3 is built from 15 residues. J lost 6 bases, V lost 2 bases, and 7 bases had no gene match. CDR3 nucleotide sequence: TGTGCCAGCAGCTTATCCGGGACAGGGGCTGTCGAGCAGTACTTC. Its protein is CASSLSGTGAVEQYF.

The rearrangement joins TRBV5-1 to TRBJ2-3; TRBD2 matches 10 bases. The CDR3 is made up of 15 amino acids. Germline V lookup: CDR1 SGHRS, CDR2 YFSETQ. The J segment lost 7 bases and the V segment lost 4 bases, leaving 9 bases of the junction unmatched. CDR3 residues: CASSSQGTSENTQYF. The CDR3, as DNA: TGCGCCAGCAGCAGCCAAGGGACTAGCGAGAATACGCAGTATTTT.

Many counts were recorded for this clonotype. The chain recombines TRBV20-1 with TRBJ2-7; TRBD2 matches 10 bases. V was clipped by 3 bases and J by 1 base; unmatched bases: 9. This CDR3 has 16 amino acids. Germline V gene data show CDR1 as DFQATT and CDR2 as SNEGSKA (reference sequence). CDR3 coding DNA: TGCAGTGCTAGGGGGGCTAGCGGGAGACTATCCTACGAGCAGTACTTC. Its protein is CSARGASGRLSYEQYF.

Remarks on this clonotype: This may be a read error, as it is one base from a much larger clone. This rearrangement joins TRBV20-1 to TRBJ2-7; TRBD1 or TRBD2 may be the D gene (5 bases each). This CDR3 has 12 amino acids. CDR1 is DFQATT, CDR2 SNEGSKA, per germline (reference sequence). The CDR3 here is CSASPGSHELYF. The CDR3 DNA follows: TGCAGTGCTTCGCCAGGGAGCCACGAGCTGTACTTC.

This clonotype was seen at least ten times. The chain combines TRBV28 with TRBJ2-7, with D uncertain. This CDR3 has 14 amino acids. V was clipped by 5 bases and J by 6 bases, with 17 bases between them. The germline gives CDR1 MDHEN, CDR2 SYDVKM. CDR3 bases: TGTGCCAGCAGTGAGGATGGGTCAAGCAGCGAGCAGTACTTC. This sequence encodes CASSEDGSSSEQYF.

This chain connects TRBV14 to TRBJ2-5, with 8 bases that match TRBD1. CDR3 size: 17 residues. Per the germline V gene, CDR1 is SGHDN and CDR2 is FVKESK. V was pared by 0 bases and J by 2 bases, with 8 bases of the junction left unmatched. CDR3 sequence reads: CASSQDFSDRAQETQYF. As DNA, the CDR3 is TGTGCCAGCAGCCAAGATTTTTCGGACAGGGCGCAAGAGACCCAGTACTTC.

This clonotype was picked up many times. The chain is built from TRBV6-2 or TRBV6-3 and TRBJ2-7, with D perhaps TRBD1 (6 bases). The CDR3 is 13 residues long. V lost 8 bases and J 0 bases, leaving 11 bases between the germline ends. Germline-derived CDR1 and CDR2 are MNHEY and SVGEGT. CDR3: CASQGPYSYEQYF. The DNA for the CDR3 is TGTGCCAGCCAGGGGCCCTACTCCTACGAGCAGTACTTC.

This clonotype was detected a few times. The chain uses TRBV9 and TRBJ2-1; 9 bases match TRBD2. Per the germline V gene, CDR1 is SGDLS and CDR2 is YYNGEE. With 4 bases clipped from V and 6 bases from J, the junction kept 8 bases outside the gene matches. This CDR3 contains 15 residues. The CDR3 DNA reads as TGTGCCAGCAGCTTCACCGGGACTAGCTTCAATGAGCAGTTCTTC. Its translation: CASSFTGTSFNEQFF.

The table lists this clonotype with many counts. The J gene is TRBJ2-5, the V gene TRBV20-1; 7 positions agree with TRBD2. Trimming cost V 1 base and J 4 bases; bases outside gene matches: 12. Germline values: CDR1 DFQATT, CDR2 SNEGSKA (reference sequence). The CDR3 covers 16 residues. CDR3 sequence (DNA): TGCAGTGCTAGAGGAGCTAGCGGAAGGGAGTCAGAGACCCAGTACTTC. Encoded protein: CSARGASGRESETQYF.

Concerning this clonotype: The missing conserved phenylalanine or tryptophan at the end of this CDR3 makes a read error likely. The J gene is TRBJ2-3, the V gene TRBV28, with TRBD1 matching 9 bases. In germline, CDR1 is MDHEN, CDR2 SYDVKM. This CDR3 comprises 15 residues. V shed 1 base and J 4 bases; nucleotides not matched to a gene: 3. The CDR3 sequence: CASSLLQGAPDTQYS. CDR3 in DNA: TGTGCCAGCAGTTTATTACAGGGGGCCCCAGATACGCAGTATTCT.

This clonotype was detected a few times. The chain recombines TRBV20-1 with TRBJ2-1, with D unclear. The CDR3 totals 13 residues. Trimming took 6 bases from V and 5 from J, leaving 14 bases between them. CDR1 DFQATT and CDR2 SNEGSKA come from the germline V gene (reference sequence). CDR3 nucleotides: TGCAGTGCAAAAAGCTTGTCGGACAATGAGCAGTTCTTC. Translated, it gives CSAKSLSDNEQFF.

This clonotype was recorded many times. The chain employs TRBV15 and TRBJ2-1; possibly TRBD1 for D (6 bases). This CDR3 is built from 15 residues. CDR1 and CDR2 from the germline V gene are LNHNV and YYDKDF (reference sequence). With 3 bases removed from V and 0 bases from J, the gap between germline ends came to 9 bases. CDR3 bases: TGTGCCACCAGCAGCGACAGGCCCTCCTACAATGAGCAGTTCTTC. Amino acid sequence: CATSSDRPSYNEQFF.

The chain combines TRBV6-2 or TRBV6-3 with TRBJ1-2; 7 nucleotides align to TRBD1. Germline V lookup: CDR1 MNHEY, CDR2 SVGEGT. The V and J ends lost 7 bases and 4 bases, in that order; junction bases with no gene match: 6. The CDR3 loop spans 13 amino acids. The CDR3 DNA is TGTGCCAGCAATCCCGGGACAGCCTATGGCTACACCTTC. Translating gives CASNPGTAYGYTF.

This clonotype was observed at least ten times. V gene TRBV11-2 combines with J gene TRBJ2-4; tentatively, D is TRBD2 (6 bases). V was pared by 4 bases and J by 0 bases, with 13 bases between. CDR1 is SGHAT, CDR2 FQNNGV, per germline. This CDR3 spans 16 amino acids. The CDR3 region has the DNA TGTGCCAGCAGCTCTCTGCGCGGGGTAGCCAAAAACATTCAGTACTTC. It encodes CASSSLRGVAKNIQYF.